Sequencing of this T cell receptor beta chain was carried out in a study of long-term antiretroviral therapy in people with HIV. Study conclusions and caveats: Possibly under older ART regimens, blood was drawn between about 2004 and 2018. Diversity increased after ART yet remained lower than in transplant donor controls. Repertoires looked antigen-experienced, with only a slight naive shift after ART.

V shed 3 bases and J shed 5 bases, with 20 bases lying between them. CDR3 length: 15 amino acids. Germline V lookup: CDR1 GTSNPN, CDR2 SVGIG (reference sequence). The immunoSEQ assay was v3.0, run at survey level. Method: immunoSEQ multiplex PCR; TCRdb's copy keeps in-frame clones and lacks some. The data show about 30,000 clones, with approximately 78% seen just once and roughly 9.3% held by the top ten. With respect to this clone: Its antigen is not known.

This chain uses TRBV30 with TRBJ2-7; D may be TRBD2 (6 bases). The TCR was taken from a man between 18 and 35 years old with HIV. The material sequenced was unsorted PBMCs, taken 1.5 years before starting antiretroviral therapy. CDR3: CAWSETGRSRHEQYF. The CDR3 DNA reads as TGTGCCTGGAGCGAGACGGGGAGGTCCCGCCACGAGCAGTACTTC.